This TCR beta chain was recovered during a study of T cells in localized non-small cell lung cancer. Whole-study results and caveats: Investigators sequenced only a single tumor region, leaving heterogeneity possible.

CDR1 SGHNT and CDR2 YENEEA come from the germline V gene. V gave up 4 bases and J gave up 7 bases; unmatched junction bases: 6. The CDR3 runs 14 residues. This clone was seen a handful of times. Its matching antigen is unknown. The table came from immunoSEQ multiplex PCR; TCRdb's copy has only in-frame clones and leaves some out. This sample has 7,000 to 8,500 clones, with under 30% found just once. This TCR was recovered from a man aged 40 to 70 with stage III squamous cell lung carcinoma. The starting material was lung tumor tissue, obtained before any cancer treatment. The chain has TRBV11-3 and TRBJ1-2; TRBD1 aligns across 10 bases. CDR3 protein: CASSSDGTGAGYTF. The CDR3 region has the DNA TGTGCCAGCAGCTCGGACGGGACAGGGGCTGGCTACACCTTC.